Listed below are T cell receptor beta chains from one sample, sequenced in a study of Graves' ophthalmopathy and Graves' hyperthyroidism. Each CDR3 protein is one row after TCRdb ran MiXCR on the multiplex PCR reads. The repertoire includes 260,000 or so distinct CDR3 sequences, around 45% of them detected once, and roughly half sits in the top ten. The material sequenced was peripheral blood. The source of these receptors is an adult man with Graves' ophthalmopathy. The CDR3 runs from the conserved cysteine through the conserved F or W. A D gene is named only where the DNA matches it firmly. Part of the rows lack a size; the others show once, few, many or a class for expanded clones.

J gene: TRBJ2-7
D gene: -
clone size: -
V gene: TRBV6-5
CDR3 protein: CASSYRGAYEQYF
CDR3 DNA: TGTGCCAGCAGTTACAGGGGGGCCTACGAGCAGTACTTC

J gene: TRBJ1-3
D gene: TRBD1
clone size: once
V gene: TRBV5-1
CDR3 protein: CASSLQSGQGSSGNTIYF
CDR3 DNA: TGCGCCAGCAGCTTGCAATCGGGACAGGGATCATCTGGAAACACCATATATTTT

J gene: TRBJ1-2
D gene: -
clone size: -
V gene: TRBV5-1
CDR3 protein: CASGLVGEVNYGYTF
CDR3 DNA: TGCGCCAGCGGCTTGGTCGGGGAGGTGAACTATGGCTACACCTTC

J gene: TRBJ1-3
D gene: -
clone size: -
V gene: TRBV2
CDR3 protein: CASREGGGNTIYF
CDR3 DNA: TGTGCCAGCAGAGAGGGGGGCGGAAACACCATATATTTT

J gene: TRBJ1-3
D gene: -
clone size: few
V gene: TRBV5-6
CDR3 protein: CASSSGLKSGNTIYF
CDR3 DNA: TGTGCCAGCAGCTCGGGACTTAAGTCTGGAAACACCATATATTTT

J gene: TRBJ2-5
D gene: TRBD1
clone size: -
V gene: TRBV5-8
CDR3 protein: CAGSLTGAGETQYF
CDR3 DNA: TGTGCCGGCAGCCTGACAGGGGCGGGGGAGACCCAGTACTTC

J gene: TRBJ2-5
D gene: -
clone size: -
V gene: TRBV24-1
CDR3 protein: CATSDQGADQSETQYF
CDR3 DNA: TGTGCCACCAGTGATCAAGGGGCAGACCAGAGCGAGACCCAGTACTTC

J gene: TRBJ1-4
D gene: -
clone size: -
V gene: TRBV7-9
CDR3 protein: CASSQRQLNNEKLFF
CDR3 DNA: TGTGCCAGCAGCCAGAGGCAGCTTAATAATGAAAAGCTGTTTTTT

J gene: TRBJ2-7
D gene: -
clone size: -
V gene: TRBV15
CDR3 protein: CASSGDPLYEQYF
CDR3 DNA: TGTGCCAGCAGTGGGGACCCTCTCTACGAGCAGTACTTC

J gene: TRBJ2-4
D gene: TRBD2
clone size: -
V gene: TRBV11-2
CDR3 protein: CASSPPSGFRSKNIQYF
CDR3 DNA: TGTGCCAGCAGCCCCCCTAGCGGGTTCCGCTCCAAAAACATTCAGTACTTC

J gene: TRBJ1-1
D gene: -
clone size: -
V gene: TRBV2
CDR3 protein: CASSRDGSNTEAFF
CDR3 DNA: TGTGCCAGCTCCAGGGACGGCTCGAACACTGAAGCTTTCTTT

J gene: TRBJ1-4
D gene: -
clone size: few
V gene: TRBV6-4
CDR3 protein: CASSDGLEGKLFF
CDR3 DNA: TGTGCCAGCAGTGACGGACTGGAGGGAAAACTGTTTTTT

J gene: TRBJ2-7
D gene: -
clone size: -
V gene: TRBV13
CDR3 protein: CASSLESRALEQYF
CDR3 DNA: TGTGCCAGCAGCTTAGAGTCCAGGGCTCTCGAGCAGTACTTC

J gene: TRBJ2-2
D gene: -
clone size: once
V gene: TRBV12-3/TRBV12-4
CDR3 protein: CASSHTSYTGELFF
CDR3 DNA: TGTGCCAGCAGCCATACTAGCTATACCGGGGAGCTGTTTTTT

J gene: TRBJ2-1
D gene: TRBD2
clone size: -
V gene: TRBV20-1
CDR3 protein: CSATRAGWAYNEQFF
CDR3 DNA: TGCAGTGCTACTAGAGCGGGGTGGGCCTACAATGAGCAGTTCTTC

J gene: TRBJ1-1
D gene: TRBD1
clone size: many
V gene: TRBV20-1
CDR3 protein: CSASGQGGTEAFF
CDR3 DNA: TGCAGTGCTAGTGGACAGGGAGGGACTGAAGCTTTCTTT

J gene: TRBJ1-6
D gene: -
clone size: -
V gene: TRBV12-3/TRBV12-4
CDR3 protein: CASSSGQGDPPLHF
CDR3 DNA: TGTGCCAGCAGTTCGGGGCAGGGAGACCCACCCCTCCACTTT

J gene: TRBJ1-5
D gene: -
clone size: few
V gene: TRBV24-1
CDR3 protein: CATSDAGTRYNQPQHF
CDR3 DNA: TGTGCCACCAGTGATGCCGGGACAAGGTACAATCAGCCCCAGCATTTT

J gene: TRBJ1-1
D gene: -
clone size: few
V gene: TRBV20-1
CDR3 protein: CSAPRAPNTEAFF
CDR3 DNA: TGCAGTGCCCCGCGGGCCCCTAACACTGAAGCTTTCTTT

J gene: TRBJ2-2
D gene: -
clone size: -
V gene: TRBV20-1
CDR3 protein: CSARALNTGELFF
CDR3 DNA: TGCAGTGCTAGAGCGCTAAACACCGGGGAGCTGTTTTTT

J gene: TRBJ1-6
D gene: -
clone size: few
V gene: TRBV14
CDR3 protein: CASSLGGLSNSPLHF
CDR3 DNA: TGTGCCAGCAGCCTGGGAGGCCTCTCGAATTCACCCCTCCACTTT

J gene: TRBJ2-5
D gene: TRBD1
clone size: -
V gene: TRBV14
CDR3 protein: CASSWDSSLETQYF
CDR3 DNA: TGTGCCAGCAGCTGGGACAGCTCATTAGAGACCCAGTACTTC

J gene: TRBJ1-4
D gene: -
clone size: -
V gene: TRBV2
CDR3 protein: CASSPTGTENEKLFF
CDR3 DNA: TGTGCCAGCAGTCCCACCGGGACGGAGAATGAAAAACTGTTTTTT

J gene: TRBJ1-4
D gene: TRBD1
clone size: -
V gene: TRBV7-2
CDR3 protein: CASSLLGQGADEKLFF
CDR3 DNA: TGTGCCAGCAGCTTACTAGGACAGGGGGCGGACGAAAAACTGTTTTTT

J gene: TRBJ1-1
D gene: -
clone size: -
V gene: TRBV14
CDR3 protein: CASSDAGVMNTEAFF
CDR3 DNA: TGTGCCAGCAGCGACGCAGGGGTCATGAACACTGAAGCTTTCTTT

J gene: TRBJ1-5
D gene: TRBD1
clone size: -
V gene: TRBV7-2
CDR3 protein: CASSRGQGQNQPQHF
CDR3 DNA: TGTGCCAGCAGTCGGGGACAGGGGCAGAATCAGCCCCAGCATTTT

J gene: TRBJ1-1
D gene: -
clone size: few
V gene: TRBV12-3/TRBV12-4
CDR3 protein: CASSFTQGRAAFF
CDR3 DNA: TGTGCCAGCAGTTTTACGCAGGGGCGAGCAGCTTTCTTT

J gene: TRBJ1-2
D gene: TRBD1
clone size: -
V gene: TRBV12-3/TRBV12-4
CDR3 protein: CASSPNARQGDRGYTF
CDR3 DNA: TGTGCCAGCAGTCCGAACGCCCGACAGGGGGATCGAGGCTACACCTTC

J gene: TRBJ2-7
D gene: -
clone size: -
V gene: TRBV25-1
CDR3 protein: CASRTDSYEQYF
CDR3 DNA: TGTGCCAGCAGGACAGATTCGTACGAGCAGTACTTC

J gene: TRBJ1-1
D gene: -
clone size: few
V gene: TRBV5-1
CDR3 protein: CASSVTVNTEAFF
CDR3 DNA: TGCGCCAGCAGCGTGACAGTGAACACTGAAGCTTTCTTT

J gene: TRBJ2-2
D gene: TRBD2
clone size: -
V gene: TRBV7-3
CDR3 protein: CASRELAGGTGELFF
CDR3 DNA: TGTGCCAGCAGGGAGCTAGCGGGGGGTACCGGGGAGCTGTTTTTT

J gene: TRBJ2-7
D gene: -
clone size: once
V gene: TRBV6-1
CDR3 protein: CASSEDFSSYEQYF
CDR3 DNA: TGTGCCAGCAGTGAGGATTTTAGCTCCTACGAGCAGTACTTC

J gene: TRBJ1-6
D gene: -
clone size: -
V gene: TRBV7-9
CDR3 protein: CASSRSHTGALHF
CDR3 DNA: TGTGCCAGCAGCCGCTCCCACACCGGGGCCCTCCACTTT

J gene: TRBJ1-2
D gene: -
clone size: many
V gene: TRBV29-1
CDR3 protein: CSVQRGWGTVGYTF
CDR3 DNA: TGCAGCGTCCAAAGGGGCTGGGGAACGGTTGGCTACACCTTC

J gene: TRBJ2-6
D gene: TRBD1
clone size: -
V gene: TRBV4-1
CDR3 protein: CASSTGQGSTGANVLTF
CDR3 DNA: TGCGCCAGCAGCACCGGACAGGGAAGTACTGGGGCCAACGTCCTGACTTTC

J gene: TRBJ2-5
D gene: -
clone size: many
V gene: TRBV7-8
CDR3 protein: CASSGRDFQETQYF
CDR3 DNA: TGTGCCAGCAGCGGACGGGACTTCCAAGAGACCCAGTACTTC

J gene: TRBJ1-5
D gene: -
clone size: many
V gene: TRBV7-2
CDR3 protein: CASSPRGNQPQHF
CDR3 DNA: TGTGCCAGCAGCCCCAGAGGCAATCAGCCCCAGCATTTT

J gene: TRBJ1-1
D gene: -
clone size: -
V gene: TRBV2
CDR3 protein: CAGRIPQGTEAFF
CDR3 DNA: TGTGCCGGCAGGATACCTCAAGGGACTGAAGCTTTCTTT

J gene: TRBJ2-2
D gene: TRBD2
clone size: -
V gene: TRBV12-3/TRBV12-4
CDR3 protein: CASSFRGGKTGELFF
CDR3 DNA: TGTGCCAGCAGTTTCCGCGGGGGGAAGACCGGGGAGCTGTTTTTT

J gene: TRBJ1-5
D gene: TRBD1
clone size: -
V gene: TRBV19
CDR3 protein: CASTPRDRAQGNQPQHF
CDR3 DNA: TGTGCCAGTACCCCCCGGGACAGGGCGCAGGGCAATCAGCCCCAGCATTTT

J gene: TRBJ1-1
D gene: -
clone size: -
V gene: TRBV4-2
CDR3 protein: CASSMEGGHNEAFF
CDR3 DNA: TGTGCCAGCAGCATGGAGGGGGGGCATAACGAAGCTTTCTTT

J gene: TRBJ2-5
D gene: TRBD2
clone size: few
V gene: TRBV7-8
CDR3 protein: CASRPNSGGQETQYF
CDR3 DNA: TGTGCCAGCAGACCCAATTCGGGGGGGCAAGAGACCCAGTACTTC

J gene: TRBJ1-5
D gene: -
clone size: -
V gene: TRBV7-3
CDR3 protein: CASSFEEGQPQHF
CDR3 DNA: TGTGCCAGCAGCTTCGAAGAAGGACAGCCCCAGCATTTT